The entry that follows covers one TCR beta chain sequence. Germline-derived CDR1 and CDR2 are SGHAT and FQNNGV. Trimming stripped 5 bases from V and 9 bases from J, with 13 bases between. The CDR3 length is 12 residues. The data belong to a study of blood T cell repertoires in COVID-19. Background on the study: Samples representing acute and convalescent COVID-19 were sourced from the United States, Italy and Spain. Nucleic acid was either cDNA or gDNA, and it came from T cells, B-cell-depleted T cells, or PBMCs.

In the authors' methods: Reference gene primers were amplified, and this amplification served to estimate nucleated cell counts. This table comes from immunoSEQ multiplex PCR, and its TCRdb copy is limited to in-frame clones, with some not included. That table furnishes V, J and clone size, whereas the DNA furnished D and trimming. The sample yields about 160,000 clones, roughly 90% seen once. A Seattle source enrolled patients during active infection and followed them longitudinally. The source is a man aged 30 to 45 with COVID-19, enrolled during active disease. This chain connects TRBV11-2 to TRBJ1-2, with D tentatively TRBD1 (6 bases). The specimen sequenced was peripheral blood. The DNA of the CDR3 is TGTGCCAGCAGCGTCCAGCGGGACAGCTACACCTTC. Protein sequence: CASSVQRDSYTF.